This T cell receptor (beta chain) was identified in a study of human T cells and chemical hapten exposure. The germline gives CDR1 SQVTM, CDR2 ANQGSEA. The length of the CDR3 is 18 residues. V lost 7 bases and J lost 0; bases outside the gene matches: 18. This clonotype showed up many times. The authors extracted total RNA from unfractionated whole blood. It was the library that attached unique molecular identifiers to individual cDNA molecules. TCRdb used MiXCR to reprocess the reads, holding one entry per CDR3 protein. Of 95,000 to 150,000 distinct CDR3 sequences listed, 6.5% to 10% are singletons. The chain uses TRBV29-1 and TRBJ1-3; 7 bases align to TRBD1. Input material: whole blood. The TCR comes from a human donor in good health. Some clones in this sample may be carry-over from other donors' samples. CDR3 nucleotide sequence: TGCAGCGGGAGGCCAGGGGGAATGCTTGTGAACTCTGGAAACACCATATATTTT. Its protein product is CSGRPGGMLVNSGNTIYF.